These 10 T cell receptor beta chains originate from one sample sequenced in a study of blood T cell repertoires in COVID-19. Assay used: immunoSEQ multiplex PCR; TCRdb lists only in-frame clones, some missing. The data show 110,000 to 150,000 clones, 84% seen once. Specimen: peripheral blood. The receptors shown here come from a man in his sixties with active or convalescent COVID-19.

The chain links TRBV7-2 to TRBJ2-1; TRBD2 matches at 13 bases. The CDR3 extends over 13 amino acids. Germline V CDR1 and CDR2: SGHTA, FQGNSA. Trimming removed 5 bases from V and 14 bases from J; junction bases left unmatched: 6. The CDR3 spells CASSRVLAGGKFF. As DNA, the CDR3 is TGTGCCAGCAGCCGAGTACTAGCGGGGGGGAAGTTCTTC.

The V and J genes are TRBV18 and TRBJ2-7; 8 positions match TRBD2. CDR1 is KGHSH, CDR2 LQKENI, per germline. J was trimmed by 0 bases and V by 2 bases; bases with no gene match: 6. This CDR3 has 16 amino acids. The CDR3 DNA follows: TGTGCCAGCTCACCAACCTCGAGCGGGGGCTCCTACGAGCAGTACGTC. Its translation: CASSPTSSGGSYEQYV.

The chain has TRBV13 and TRBJ2-2, with 7 nucleotides matching TRBD1. The CDR3 contains 14 residues. V gave up 4 bases and J gave up 5 bases; unmatched junction bases: 4. CDR1 is PRHDT and CDR2 is FYEKMQ in the germline V gene (reference sequence). The CDR3 region is CASSWDRRTGELFF. CDR3 in DNA: TGTGCCAGCAGCTGGGACAGACGGACCGGGGAGCTGTTTTTT.

The V call is TRBV14, the J call TRBJ2-1; TRBD2 agrees at 9 bases. The V gene's germline CDR1 is SGHDN and CDR2 FVKESK. The CDR3 extends over 16 amino acids. J gave up 4 bases and V 4 bases, and 8 bases lay outside the gene matches. CDR3 in DNA: TGTGCCAGCAGCCGACGGATAGCGGGGGTATACAATGAGCAGTTCTTC. Translated, it gives CASSRRIAGVYNEQFF.

With regard to this clone: The junction does not match germline at one end; this may be a read error. The V gene is TRBV2, the J gene TRBJ1-4; possible D gene TRBD1, 5 bases. CDR3 length equals 16 residues. Germline CDR1 and CDR2: SNHLY and FYNNEI. In DNA, the CDR3 is TGTGCCAGCACTGAAAGCAGGGTTACCCCCCAGGAAAAACTGTTTTTT. Its protein product is CASTESRVTPQEKLFF.

This sequence joins TRBV25-1 and TRBJ2-5, with 7 bases that match TRBD1. Germline lookup yields CDR1 MGHDK and CDR2 SYGVNS. The CDR3 spans 14 residues. Unmatched junction bases numbered 8, after V lost 6 bases and J lost 4 bases. The DNA for the CDR3 is TGTGCCAGCAGCGAGACAGGGCCTACAGAGACCCAGTACTTC. It encodes CASSETGPTETQYF.

The chain joins TRBV11-3 to TRBJ2-7, with D possibly TRBD2 on 5 matching bases. Germline CDR1 SGHNT, CDR2 YENEEA. The CDR3 is 13 residues long. Trimming took off 7 bases at V and 1 base at J, with 11 bases between the two ends. CDR3 DNA sequence: TGTGCCAGCACCGGAGAGGGTTCCTACGAGCAGTACTTC. As protein: CASTGEGSYEQYF.

The V and J genes are TRBV5-1 and TRBJ2-1, with 9 bases aligning to TRBD1. Looked up from germline, CDR1 is SGHRS and CDR2 is YFSETQ. Unmatched junction bases numbered 6, after V lost 2 bases and J lost 6 bases. This CDR3 comprises 15 residues. The CDR3 protein is CASSLGDRVGNEQFF. CDR3 nucleotides: TGCGCCAGCAGCTTAGGGGACAGGGTAGGCAATGAGCAGTTCTTC.

The chain joins TRBV12-3 or TRBV12-4 to TRBJ1-2, with 9 bases lining up with TRBD1. V shed 5 bases and J 5 bases; nucleotides not matched to a gene: 3. This CDR3 comprises 13 residues. The CDR3 coding sequence is TGTGCCAGCAGTCGACAGGGGGGATATGGCTACACCTTC. Its translation: CASSRQGGYGYTF.

The chain couples TRBV5-8 to TRBJ1-2, with D possibly being TRBD1 (6 bases). V was cut by 4 bases and J by 7 bases, with 17 bases left in between. Germline loops: CDR1 SGHTS, CDR2 YDEGEE. This CDR3 has 14 residues. In DNA form, the CDR3 reads TGTGCCAGCAGCCTTTTGTTAGGGGGAAGTGGCTACACCTTC. It yields the protein CASSLLLGGSGYTF. Full variable domain (missing parts from reference TRBV5-8 and TRBJ1-2): EAGVTQSPTHLIKTRGQQATLRCSPISGHTSVYWYQQALGLGLQFLLWYDEGEERNRGNFPPRFSGRQFPNYSSELNVNALELEDSALYLCASSLLLGGSGYTFGSGTRLTVV.